This T cell receptor (beta chain) was identified during a study of early T cells in non-severe SARS-CoV-2 infection. CDR3 length: 14 amino acids. V lost 8 bases to trimming and J lost 2 bases; unmatched junction nucleotides: 6. Germline V lookup: CDR1 MNHEY, CDR2 SVGEGT. This clonotype was counted at least ten times. The antigen is unknown. Study-level points and caveats: VDJdb-based annotation leaned toward anti-spike CD8 responses and missed private and CD4 specificities.

Individual cDNA molecules were tagged with unique molecular identifiers, the study reported. TCRdb fed the 5' RACE reads into MiXCR, producing one record per CDR3 protein. This repertoire shows under 45,000 distinct CDR3 sequences, 6% to 8.5% found once; its top ten account for around 23%. The chain carries TRBV6-2 or TRBV6-3 and TRBJ2-1; 7 bases are shared with TRBD1. Source: whole blood, taken at baseline. The clonotype was recovered from an adult who was a healthcare worker with PCR-confirmed SARS-CoV-2 infection or an uninfected control (not recorded which). The CDR3, as DNA: TGTGCCAGCGGACAGGATTCCGCCTACAATGAGCAGTTCTTC. As protein: CASGQDSAYNEQFF.